A single sample is the source of the 20 T cell receptor beta chains below, sequenced in a study of blood T cell repertoires in COVID-19. Method: immunoSEQ multiplex PCR; TCRdb's copy keeps in-frame clones and lacks some. The table includes approximately 220,000 clones, under 90% detected once. Specimen: PBMCs or T cells enriched from blood (not recorded which). Receptor source: a woman in her forties or fifties who had been exposed to COVID-19.

This chain uses TRBV15 with TRBJ1-6; D unclear. The CDR3 runs to 15 residues. Deletions cut 1 base from V and 7 bases from J, with 11 bases between. Germline CDR1 reads LNHNV; CDR2 reads YYDKDF (reference sequence). CDR3 nucleotides: TGTGCCACCAGCAGAGGAGCAGGTGAGAATTCACCCCTCCACTTT. Encoded protein: CATSRGAGENSPLHF.

There are a few counts of this clone. The V gene is TRBV7-2, the J gene TRBJ1-6, with a tentative D call TRBD1 (5 bases). Trimming pared 5 bases from V and 10 bases from J, leaving 15 bases between. This CDR3 contains 14 residues. The V gene's germline CDR1 is SGHTA and CDR2 FQGNSA. CDR3 DNA sequence: TGTGCCAGCAGCCTTTCAGGGTTTCGGTCACCCCTCCACTTT. Translated: CASSLSGFRSPLHF.

This chain links TRBV12-5 with TRBJ1-3; TRBD1 might be the D (6 bases). The germline CDR1 and CDR2 sequences are LGHNT and FRNRAP. The CDR3 is 14 residues long. V lost 4 bases and J lost 6, with 13 bases in between. The CDR3 DNA follows: TGTGCTAGTGGTTCCGGGGCAGGGGCAAACACCATATATTTT. Its protein is CASGSGAGANTIYF. The complete variable domain, with remaining parts taken from reference TRBV12-5 and TRBJ1-3, reads DARVTQTPRHKVTEMGQEVTMRCQPILGHNTVFWYRQTMMQGLELLAYFRNRAPLDDSGMPKDRFSAEMPDATLATLKIQPSEPRDSAVYFCASGSGAGANTIYFGEGSWLTVV.

This chain links TRBV19 with TRBJ1-5, with 8 bases aligning to TRBD1. This CDR3 comprises 17 residues. Germline loops: CDR1 LNHDA, CDR2 SQIVND (reference sequence). With V trimmed by 9 bases and J by 0 bases, 13 bases remained unmatched. The CDR3 spells CASRTGRAASSNQPQHF. The CDR3 region has the DNA TGTGCCAGCAGGACAGGGAGGGCGGCATCTAGCAATCAGCCCCAGCATTTT. The variable domain in full, completed from reference TRBV19 and TRBJ1-5, reads DGGITQSPKYLFRKEGQNVTLSCEQNLNHDAMYWYRQDPGQGLRLIYYSQIVNDFQKGDIAEGYSVSREKKESFPLTVTSAQKNPTAFYLCASRTGRAASSNQPQHFGDGTRLSIL.

This chain uses TRBV5-1 with TRBJ2-7, with 10 bases fitting TRBD2. CDR1 is SGHRS and CDR2 is YFSETQ in the germline V gene. J gave up 7 bases and V 4 bases, and 14 bases lay outside the gene matches. The CDR3 length is 16 residues. The CDR3 loop is CASSPRGSGGPWEQYF. CDR3 DNA: TGCGCCAGCAGCCCCCGGGGTAGCGGGGGGCCCTGGGAGCAGTACTTC.

This clone was seen only once. V gene TRBV2 combines with J gene TRBJ1-1; no firm D call. Germline V lookup: CDR1 SNHLY, CDR2 FYNNEI. With 1 base removed from V and 1 base from J, the gap between germline ends came to 4 bases. This CDR3 comprises 13 residues. The CDR3 nucleotides read TGTGCCAGCAGTGAAGGGAGGAACACTGAAGCTTTCTTT. Protein: CASSEGRNTEAFF.

J is TRBJ1-6 and V is TRBV6-2 or TRBV6-3, with a possible D match to TRBD1 (5 bases). Germline CDR1 is MNHEY and CDR2 is SVGEGT. This CDR3 has 18 residues. V lost 0 bases, J lost 10 bases, and 22 bases lay in between. The CDR3 nucleotides are TGTGCCAGCAGTTACTCGAGGTCAGGTGCGGGGGATTGGTCACCCCTCCACTTT. Translation: CASSYSRSGAGDWSPLHF.

The chain employs TRBV5-1 and TRBJ2-1, with 8 bases identical to TRBD1. This CDR3 comprises 15 residues. J lost 6 bases, V lost 6 bases, and 11 bases had no gene match. Germline CDR1 reads SGHRS; CDR2 reads YFSETQ. The CDR3 DNA reads as TGCGCCAGCACCGGAGGACAGGGAATTGGCAATGAGCAGTTCTTC. Protein product: CASTGGQGIGNEQFF.

V is TRBV21-1 and J is TRBJ1-2. TRBV21-1 corresponds to a pseudogene. The CDR3 has 14 residues. The DNA of the CDR3 is TGTGCCAGCAGCAAGGGAGCGGGCCCCTATGGCTACACCTTC. The encoded protein is CASSKGAGPYGYTF.

The chain combines TRBV19 with TRBJ1-2; D remains unclear. Germline V gene data show CDR1 as LNHDA and CDR2 as SQIVND (reference sequence). This CDR3 spans 15 amino acids. Trimming removed 3 bases from V and 0 bases from J, with 11 bases in between. The CDR3: CASSIPARTNYGYTF. In nucleotides, the CDR3 is TGTGCCAGTAGTATTCCCGCCAGAACTAACTATGGCTACACCTTC.

This clone was counted only a few times. The V call is TRBV10-3, the J call TRBJ2-3; tentative D call: TRBD1 (5 bases). The V gene's germline CDR1 is ENHRY and CDR2 SYGVKD. V lost 3 bases, J lost 1 base, and 8 bases lay in between. This CDR3 region has 14 residues. CDR3 in amino acids: CAISEGAGTDTQYF. The CDR3 nucleotides read TGTGCCATCAGTGAAGGGGCAGGCACAGATACGCAGTATTTT.

In its sample, this clone was seen once. The V and J genes are TRBV10-1 and TRBJ1-2, with D possibly matching TRBD1 (5 bases). Looked up from germline, CDR1 is WNHNN and CDR2 is SYGVQD (reference sequence). CDR3 size: 13 residues. Between the trimmed V and J ends, which lost 5 bases and 8 bases, there was a span of 15 bases. The CDR3 reads CASSSTRQKGYTF. In DNA, the CDR3 is TGCGCCAGCAGTTCTACACGACAGAAAGGCTACACCTTC.

The CDR3 DNA sequence: TGTGCCAGCAGTGAAAGGGGGTCTAATCAGCCCCAGCATTTT. It specifies CASSERGSNQPQHF. The V call is TRBV25-1, the J call TRBJ1-5; D possibly corresponds to TRBD1 (6 bases). V was cut by 2 bases and J by 4 bases, with 9 bases left in between. Per the germline V gene, CDR1 is MGHDK and CDR2 is SYGVNS. The CDR3 extends over 14 amino acids.

In DNA, the CDR3 is TGTGCCAGCAGCCAATCTTTTAGCAGTGTGAACACTGAAGCTTTCTTT. Protein product: CASSQSFSSVNTEAFF. J is TRBJ1-1 and V is TRBV16; D unclear. CDR3 length equals 16 residues. V was pared by 0 bases and J by 0 bases, with 11 bases between. Per germline, CDR1 KGHSY and CDR2 FQNENV.

V is TRBV20-1 and J is TRBJ1-1; perhaps TRBD1 as D (5 bases). Germline values: CDR1 DFQATT, CDR2 SNEGSKA (reference sequence). The CDR3 covers 11 residues. V was pared by 5 bases and J by 4 bases, with 8 bases between. CDR3 sequence: CSAPGITEAFF. In nucleotides, the CDR3 is TGCAGTGCTCCAGGGATCACTGAAGCTTTCTTT.

This rearrangement joins TRBV20-1 to TRBJ2-5; D is unresolved. Germline loops: CDR1 DFQATT, CDR2 SNEGSKA (reference sequence). This CDR3 has 14 amino acids. V dropped 3 bases and J dropped 1 base, with 12 bases sitting between them. The chain's CDR3 is CSASIEMAQETQYF. In nucleotides, the CDR3 is TGCAGTGCTAGTATCGAAATGGCCCAAGAGACCCAGTACTTC.

V and J are TRBV28 and TRBJ1-3; perhaps TRBD1 as D (6 bases). Germline V gene data show CDR1 as MDHEN and CDR2 as SYDVKM. Trimming took 6 bases from V and 7 from J, leaving 13 bases between them. The CDR3 is made up of 13 amino acids. The CDR3 reads CASSTGTRNTIYF. The CDR3 region has the DNA TGTGCCAGCAGCACCGGGACACGGAACACCATATATTTT.

In its sample, this clone was seen once. V and J are TRBV10-3 and TRBJ1-1; D remains unclear. There are 15 residues in the CDR3. Germline-derived CDR1 and CDR2 are ENHRY and SYGVKD. V lost 5 bases and J lost 4, with 17 bases in between. CDR3 protein: CAISRQGRAGTEAFF. The CDR3 nucleotides are TGTGCCATCAGTCGCCAAGGGAGGGCGGGCACTGAAGCTTTCTTT.

This rearrangement joins TRBV5-1 to TRBJ2-3; possible D gene TRBD2, 5 bases. The CDR3 contains 14 residues. Trimming removed 4 bases from V and 0 bases from J, with 9 bases in between. CDR1 SGHRS and CDR2 YFSETQ come from the germline V gene. The CDR3 sequence: CASSPEASTDTQYF. DNA of the CDR3: TGCGCCAGCAGCCCGGAGGCGAGCACAGATACGCAGTATTTT.

This sequence joins TRBV24-1 and TRBJ1-1; 8 nucleotides align to TRBD1. Looked up from germline, CDR1 is KGHDR and CDR2 is SFDVKD. The CDR3 covers 13 residues. The junction had 2 bases not matched to a gene; V was cut back by 2 bases and J by 7 bases. This chain's CDR3 is CATSDSGQGEAFF. The CDR3 DNA sequence: TGTGCCACCAGTGATTCCGGACAGGGTGAAGCTTTCTTT.